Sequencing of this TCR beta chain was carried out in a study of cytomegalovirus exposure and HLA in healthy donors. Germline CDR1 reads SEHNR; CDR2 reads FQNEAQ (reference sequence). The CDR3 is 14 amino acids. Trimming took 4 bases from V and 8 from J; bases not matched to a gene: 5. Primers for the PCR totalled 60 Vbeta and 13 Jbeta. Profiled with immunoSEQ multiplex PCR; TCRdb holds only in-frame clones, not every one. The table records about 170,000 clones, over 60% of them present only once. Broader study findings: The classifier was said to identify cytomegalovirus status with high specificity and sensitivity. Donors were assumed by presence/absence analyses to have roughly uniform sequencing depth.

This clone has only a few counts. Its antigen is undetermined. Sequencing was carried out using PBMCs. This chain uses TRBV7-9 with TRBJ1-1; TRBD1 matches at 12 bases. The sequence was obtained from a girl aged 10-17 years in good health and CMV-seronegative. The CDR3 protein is CASSWGQGAFEAFF. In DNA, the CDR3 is TGTGCCAGCAGCTGGGGACAGGGGGCCTTCGAAGCTTTCTTT.